Below, 32 T cell receptor beta chains from the same sample are listed, as sequenced in a study of cytomegalovirus exposure and HLA in healthy donors. Primers: 60 Vbeta forward and 13 Jbeta reverse. Using immunoSEQ multiplex PCR, the repertoire was profiled, and TCRdb retains in-frame clones only, with some absent. The sample holds roughly 99,000 clones, roughly 73% seen once. The specimen was PBMCs. All receptors come from a woman aged 40 to 50 in good health and CMV-seronegative.

This clone was counted a single time. The chain employs TRBV9 and TRBJ2-3; 8 bases are a match to TRBD2. The CDR3 is 14 residues long. With 1 base clipped from V and 5 bases from J, the junction kept 3 bases outside the gene matches. CDR1 and CDR2 from the germline V gene are SGDLS and YYNGEE. CDR3 residues: CASSVSSGGDTQYF. CDR3 bases: TGTGCCAGCAGCGTATCCAGCGGGGGAGATACGCAGTATTTT.

V usage is TRBV2 and J usage is TRBJ1-5; 8 bases agree with TRBD1. Unmatched junction bases numbered 10, after V lost 5 bases and J lost 7 bases. Germline V CDR1 and CDR2: SNHLY, FYNNEI. The CDR3 totals 15 residues. The CDR3 reads CASSPGGRARQPQHF. CDR3 nucleotide sequence: TGTGCCAGCAGTCCAGGGGGCAGGGCTAGGCAGCCCCAGCATTTT.

This clone showed up just a few times. V usage is TRBV6-1 and J usage is TRBJ1-1; D is undetermined. Germline V CDR1 and CDR2: MNHNS, SASEGT. The CDR3 is 12 residues long. V lost 4 bases, J lost 4 bases, and 7 bases lay in between. Written as DNA, the CDR3 is TGTGCCAGCAGTGTACAAGTCACTGAAGCTTTCTTT. The encoded protein is CASSVQVTEAFF.

Only a few counts were recorded for this clone. The chain links TRBV19 to TRBJ2-3, with 7 bases lining up with TRBD1. Trimming removed 1 base from V and 4 bases from J; junction bases left unmatched: 5. Germline V CDR1 and CDR2: LNHDA, SQIVND (reference sequence). The CDR3 sequence is 15 residues long. The CDR3 DNA reads as TGTGCCAGTAGTATAGGACAGGGTGCCCCAGATACGCAGTATTTT. Amino acid sequence: CASSIGQGAPDTQYF.

This clone was counted many times. The chain employs TRBV29-1 and TRBJ1-1, with 7 bases matching TRBD1. CDR3 length: 12 residues. With V trimmed by 7 bases and J by 4 bases, 6 bases remained unmatched. CDR1 and CDR2 from the germline V gene are SQVTM and ANQGSEA. Here the CDR3 reads CSAHRGPTEAFF. The CDR3 DNA follows: TGCAGCGCTCATAGGGGGCCCACTGAAGCTTTCTTT.

The rearrangement links TRBV5-1 to TRBJ2-1; 9 bases fit TRBD2. Germline lookup yields CDR1 SGHRS and CDR2 YFSETQ. After removal of 2 bases from V and 7 bases from J, the junction contained 10 bases not matched to a gene. This CDR3 contains 16 residues. CDR3 nucleotides: TGCGCCAGCAGCTTTCGCGTTAGCGGGGGAAATAATGAGCAGTTCTTC. This sequence encodes CASSFRVSGGNNEQFF. The variable domain in full, completed from reference TRBV5-1 and TRBJ2-1, reads KAGVTQTPRYLIKTRGQQVTLSCSPISGHRSVSWYQQTPGQGLQFLFEYFSETQRNKGNFPGRFSGRQFSNSRSEMNVSTLELGDSALYLCASSFRVSGGNNEQFFGPGTRLTVL.

This chain's CDR3 is CASSDRGEQFF. The CDR3 nucleotides read TGTGCCAGCAGTGACAGAGGTGAGCAGTTCTTC. The chain uses TRBV27 and TRBJ2-1; tentative D call: TRBD1 (5 bases). This CDR3 is 11 amino acids long. Deletions cut 5 bases from V and 9 bases from J, with 8 bases between. Germline-derived CDR1 and CDR2 are MNHEY and SMNVEV (reference sequence).

This clone showed up just a few times. J is TRBJ1-5 and V is TRBV7-6; tentatively, D is TRBD1 (6 bases). This CDR3 comprises 15 residues. Per germline, CDR1 SGHVS and CDR2 FNYEAQ. V lost 2 bases, J lost 9 bases, and 17 bases lay in between. CDR3: CASSLTAGVGWPQHF. The CDR3 DNA reads as TGTGCCAGCAGCTTAACGGCAGGGGTTGGGTGGCCCCAGCATTTT.

The gene calls are TRBV5-1 and TRBJ1-3; D is unresolved. The CDR3 loop spans 11 amino acids. Germline V gene sequence: CDR1 SGHRS, CDR2 YFSETQ. V dropped 5 bases and J dropped 7 bases, with 7 bases sitting between them. The CDR3 DNA is TGCGCCAGCAGGCTGGAGAACACCATATATTTT. It is translated as CASRLENTIYF.

The chain couples TRBV25-1 to TRBJ1-2; the match to TRBD1 covers 8 bases. This CDR3 contains 14 residues. The ends lost 6 bases at V and 4 bases at J; junction bases unmatched: 7. The V gene's germline CDR1 is MGHDK and CDR2 SYGVNS. As DNA, the CDR3 is TGTGCCAGCAGGGGGCCAGGGGGCGTCTATGGCTACACCTTC. As protein: CASRGPGGVYGYTF.

V usage is TRBV7-2 and J usage is TRBJ2-1; 13 bases map to TRBD2. The CDR3 consists of 14 residues. V trimming: 5 bases; J trimming: 9 bases; junction bases outside the gene matches: 4. CDR1 SGHTA and CDR2 FQGNSA come from the germline V gene. CDR3 coding DNA: TGTGCCAGCAGCCCACTAGCGGGGGGGGCTGAGCAGTTCTTC. Protein sequence: CASSPLAGGAEQFF.

J is TRBJ1-3 and V is TRBV7-9; 9 bases fit TRBD1. The CDR3 runs to 16 residues. V trimming: 6 bases; J trimming: 4 bases; junction bases outside the gene matches: 10. In germline, CDR1 is SEHNR, CDR2 FQNEAQ (reference sequence). The CDR3 protein is CASSPPGQGPGNTIYF. DNA for the CDR3: TGTGCCAGCAGTCCTCCGGGACAGGGACCCGGAAACACCATATATTTT.

The V and J genes are TRBV7-2 and TRBJ2-1, with a weak D call TRBD2 (5 bases). Germline assignment: CDR1 SGHTA and CDR2 FQGNSA. The V gene lost 2 bases and the J gene lost 2 bases, with 16 bases spanning the gap. The CDR3 consists of 17 residues. This chain's CDR3 is CASSLQARGSPYNEQFF. CDR3 DNA: TGTGCCAGCAGCTTACAGGCTCGGGGATCACCCTACAATGAGCAGTTCTTC.

CDR3 bases: TGTGCCAGCAGTGAGTGGAGTTATAGCAATCAGCCCCAGCATTTT. It translates to CASSEWSYSNQPQHF. The rearrangement joins TRBV6-1 to TRBJ1-5, with D uncertain. Germline loops: CDR1 MNHNS, CDR2 SASEGT. Trimming cost V 3 bases and J 0 bases, with 9 bases left between them. This CDR3 spans 15 amino acids.

The CDR3 here is CAWSNRGFGASNQPQHF. The CDR3 DNA sequence: TGTGCCTGGAGTAACAGGGGGTTTGGCGCAAGCAATCAGCCCCAGCATTTT. J is TRBJ1-5 and V is TRBV30, with 8 bases matching TRBD1. Per the germline V gene, CDR1 is GTSNPN and CDR2 is SVGIG (reference sequence). V was pared by 2 bases and J by 1 base, with 10 bases of the junction left unmatched. The CDR3 totals 17 residues. The full variable domain, completed using reference TRBV30 and TRBJ1-5, is SQTIHQWPATLVQPVGSPLSLECTVEGTSNPNLYWYRQAAGRGLQLLFYSVGIGQISSEVPQNLSASRPQDRQFILSSKKLLLSDSGFYLCAWSNRGFGASNQPQHFGDGTRLSIL.

V is TRBV4-2 and J is TRBJ2-7; a possible D gene is TRBD2 (6 bases). The CDR3 sequence is 14 residues long. V was pared by 3 bases and J by 2 bases, with 11 bases between. Germline-derived CDR1 and CDR2 are LGHNA and YNFKEQ. The CDR3 sequence: CASSQGLLTYEQYF. The CDR3 DNA reads as TGTGCCAGCAGCCAGGGACTTCTAACCTACGAGCAGTACTTC.

This chain uses TRBV4-2 with TRBJ2-7; D not certain. The V gene's germline CDR1 is LGHNA and CDR2 YNFKEQ. V lost 2 bases to trimming and J lost 4 bases, with 6 bases between them. The CDR3 has 12 amino acids. CDR3: CASSQSLYEQYF. CDR3 coding DNA: TGTGCCAGCAGCCAATCCCTGTACGAGCAGTACTTC.

This chain joins TRBV6-5 and TRBJ2-1, with TRBD2 matching 9 bases. Per germline, CDR1 MNHEY and CDR2 SVGAGI. The CDR3 totals 14 residues. J lost 10 bases, V lost 3 bases, and 7 bases had no gene match. The CDR3 DNA is TGTGCCAGCAGTTATCCAGGTCTAGCGGGGGAGCAGTTCTTC. Residues: CASSYPGLAGEQFF.

V and J are TRBV30 and TRBJ1-1; possible D gene TRBD1, 5 bases. Per germline, CDR1 GTSNPN and CDR2 SVGIG (reference sequence). V lost 2 bases and J lost 0, with 10 bases in between. The CDR3 extends over 14 amino acids. CDR3 amino acids: CAWSMGPVNTEAFF. CDR3 DNA sequence: TGTGCCTGGAGTATGGGGCCAGTGAACACTGAAGCTTTCTTT. The full variable domain, in which reference TRBV30 and TRBJ1-1 provide the parts outside the CDR3, is SQTIHQWPATLVQPVGSPLSLECTVEGTSNPNLYWYRQAAGRGLQLLFYSVGIGQISSEVPQNLSASRPQDRQFILSSKKLLLSDSGFYLCAWSMGPVNTEAFFGQGTRLTVV.

The V gene is TRBV7-9, the J gene TRBJ1-1, with a tentative D call TRBD1 (5 bases). The CDR3 is 14 amino acids. V was pared by 5 bases and J by 2 bases, with 12 bases between. The germline V gene encodes CDR1 SEHNR and CDR2 FQNEAQ (reference sequence). CDR3 region: CASSQGLGNTEAFF. The CDR3 DNA follows: TGTGCCAGCAGCCAGGGACTCGGAAACACTGAAGCTTTCTTT.

The chain recombines TRBV30 with TRBJ1-2; TRBD1 agrees at 10 bases. Germline CDR1 and CDR2: GTSNPN and SVGIG (reference sequence). The V and J ends lost 0 bases and 7 bases, in that order; junction bases with no gene match: 5. CDR3 size: 14 residues. CDR3 residues: CAWSVQGTGVGYTF. Here the CDR3 DNA reads TGTGCCTGGAGTGTACAGGGGACAGGGGTTGGCTACACCTTC.

The rearrangement links TRBV6-6 to TRBJ1-2, with 9 positions matching TRBD1. J lost 10 bases, V lost 5 bases, and 5 bases had no gene match. The CDR3 is made up of 12 amino acids. In germline, CDR1 is MNHNY, CDR2 SVGAGI (reference sequence). The CDR3 bases are TGTGCCAGCAGTCCGGACAGGGGAATCTACACCTTC. Translating gives CASSPDRGIYTF.

This clone was found once. The CDR3 coding sequence is TGTGCCAGCAGCCTGACTACCGGGGGTGCGGATACGCAGTATTTT. Translated: CASSLTTGGADTQYF. The chain is built from TRBV7-9 and TRBJ2-3, with a weak D call TRBD2 (6 bases). Per the germline V gene, CDR1 is SEHNR and CDR2 is FQNEAQ (reference sequence). The length of the CDR3 is 15 residues. V was pared by 5 bases and J by 6 bases, with 18 bases between.

The V call is TRBV6-5, the J call TRBJ1-4; D not resolved. Trimming removed 6 bases from V and 4 bases from J, with 3 bases in between. CDR3 length: 11 amino acids. Germline V CDR1 and CDR2: MNHEY, SVGAGI. The chain's CDR3 is CASRYNEKLFF. Written as DNA, the CDR3 is TGTGCCAGCAGGTATAATGAAAAACTGTTTTTT.

Concerning this clone: A junction end diverges from the germline sequence, so it may reflect a read error. The chain uses TRBV18 and TRBJ1-5; tentative D call: TRBD1 (5 bases). CDR1 and CDR2 (germline): KGHSH, LQKENI. The CDR3 totals 13 residues. The CDR3 nucleotides are TGTGCCAGCGCGGGAGGGGAGAATCAGCCCCAGAATTTT. The encoded protein is CASAGGENQPQNF.

The chain carries TRBV30 and TRBJ1-3; TRBD1 might be the D (6 bases). Between the trimmed V and J ends, which lost 5 bases and 4 bases, there was a span of 18 bases. CDR3 size: 15 residues. Per germline, CDR1 GTSNPN and CDR2 SVGIG (reference sequence). The CDR3 DNA follows: TGTGCCTGGTCTGTACCGGGACATCCCGGAAACACCATATATTTT. Translating it yields CAWSVPGHPGNTIYF. Variable domain in full (rest from reference TRBV30 and TRBJ1-3): SQTIHQWPATLVQPVGSPLSLECTVEGTSNPNLYWYRQAAGRGLQLLFYSVGIGQISSEVPQNLSASRPQDRQFILSSKKLLLSDSGFYLCAWSVPGHPGNTIYFGEGSWLTVV.

CDR3 DNA: TGTGCCACCAGCAGAGGAAGGGGGGGGAACACTGAAGCTTTCTTT. This encodes CATSRGRGGNTEAFF. This sequence joins TRBV15 and TRBJ1-1; D is possibly TRBD1 (6 bases). Germline CDR1 and CDR2: LNHNV and YYDKDF (reference sequence). This CDR3 has 15 residues. Deletions cut 1 base from V and 1 base from J, with 10 bases between.

The chain combines TRBV9 with TRBJ2-2; 7 nucleotides agree with TRBD2. The CDR3 spans 16 residues. Per germline, CDR1 SGDLS and CDR2 YYNGEE. Germline trimming cut 0 bases from V and 5 bases from J; bases unmatched to any gene: 7. The CDR3 protein is CASSVATGGHTGELFF. DNA for the CDR3: TGTGCCAGCAGCGTAGCTACGGGGGGTCATACCGGGGAGCTGTTTTTT.

The CDR3 spells CASSTPVRRTEAFF. The CDR3 DNA reads TGTGCCAGCAGCACCCCCGTGCGGAGGACTGAAGCTTTCTTT. The chain combines TRBV28 with TRBJ1-1; D gene ambiguous. From germline, CDR1 is MDHEN and CDR2 SYDVKM. The CDR3 runs to 14 residues. Trimming left V 6 bases short and J 5 bases short, with 16 bases between.

This clone turned up a few times. CDR3 sequence: CASSPTGDGNEKLFF. CDR3 nucleotides: TGTGCCAGCAGCCCTACAGGGGATGGTAATGAAAAACTGTTTTTT. V and J are TRBV4-2 and TRBJ1-4; 7 nucleotides line up with TRBD1. The junction had 6 bases not matched to a gene; V was cut back by 4 bases and J by 4 bases. Germline V CDR1 and CDR2: LGHNA, YNFKEQ. This CDR3 has 15 amino acids.

The chain combines TRBV4-3 with TRBJ2-7; 10 nucleotides line up with TRBD2. Per germline, CDR1 LGHNA and CDR2 YSLEER. The junction had 14 bases not matched to a gene; V was cut back by 3 bases and J by 3 bases. The CDR3 is 18 amino acids. CDR3 loop: CASSQGLSGGRADYEQYF. The CDR3 DNA reads TGCGCCAGCAGCCAGGGGCTTAGCGGGGGGCGGGCAGACTACGAGCAGTACTTC.

In its sample, this clone was seen a few times. The rearrangement joins TRBV4-1 to TRBJ2-2; D is unresolved. Between the trimmed V and J ends, which lost 2 bases and 5 bases, there was a span of 15 bases. The CDR3 extends over 16 amino acids. Per germline, CDR1 MGHRA and CDR2 YSYEKL. The CDR3 nucleotides read TGCGCCAGCAGCCAATCTTGGTCAGTTTCTACCGGGGAGCTGTTTTTT. This codes for CASSQSWSVSTGELFF.